These 24 T cell receptor beta chains were all obtained from the same sample, sequenced in a study of CD8+CD57+ T cells in acquired aplastic anemia. Individuals selected for sequencing had exhibited CD8+CD57+ cell expansion on flow cytometry. Genomic DNA, the template, was used for profiling of the TCR beta VDJ and CDR3. TCRdb used MiXCR to reprocess the reads, holding one entry per CDR3 protein. The sample consists of 450,000 to 550,000 distinct CDR3 sequences, around 30% of them appearing once. The sample consisted of sorted CD4+, CD8+, or CD8+CD57+ T cells (not recorded which) from PBMCs. The receptors derive from a human donor with aplastic anemia.

Notes on this clonotype: The missing conserved phenylalanine or tryptophan at the end of this CDR3 makes a read error likely. V and J are TRBV15 and TRBJ1-6, with D unclear. The CDR3 has 14 residues. Trimming removed 1 base at V and 2 bases at J, with 3 bases between. From germline, CDR1 is LNHNV and CDR2 YYDKDF (reference sequence). CDR3 in DNA: TGTGCCACCAGCAGAGGCCCCTATAATTCACCCCTCCACCTC. Translating it yields CATSRGPYNSPLHL.

In the case of this clonotype: Compared with germline, one end of the junction differs, possibly owing to a read error. This chain joins TRBV4-2 and TRBJ2-1; 7 bases agree with TRBD1. The CDR3 has 14 residues. Germline V lookup: CDR1 LGHNA, CDR2 YNFKEQ. The CDR3 region is CASSQEQGYSEQFF. CDR3 DNA sequence: TGTGCCAGCAGCCAGGAACAGGGGTACAGTGAGCAGTTCTTC.

On this clonotype itself: A much larger clonotype is one base distant, so this may be a read error. The chain recombines TRBV7-3 with TRBJ2-3; weak D call: TRBD1 (5 bases). Near its end, the DNA agrees better with TRBJ1-5, so the J call may be wrong. Germline-derived CDR1 and CDR2 are SGHTA and FQGTGA. CDR3 length: 14 residues. The CDR3 DNA follows: TGTGCCAGCAGCTTAGGCTGGGGCACAGATACGCAGCATTTT. Its protein is CASSLGWGTDTQHF.

This CDR3 reads CSVASNIGSNYGYTF. The DNA for the CDR3 is TGCAGCGTTGCATCGAATATTGGTAGTAACTATGGCTACACCTTC. The V gene is TRBV29-1, the J gene TRBJ1-2; D not resolved. The germline V and J ends were trimmed by 4 bases and 1 base, with 16 bases remaining between them. The CDR3 runs 15 residues. Germline CDR1 is SQVTM and CDR2 is ANQGSEA. Using reference TRBV29-1 and TRBJ1-2 for the parts outside the CDR3, the full variable domain is SAVISQKPSRDICQRGTSLTIQCQVDSQVTMMFWYRQQPGQSLTLIATANQGSEATYESGFVIDKFPISRPNLTFSTLTVSNMSPEDSSIYLCSVASNIGSNYGYTFGSGTRLTVV.

There are many counts of this clonotype. The chain is built from TRBV7-2 and TRBJ1-2; D may be TRBD1 (6 bases). CDR3 length: 14 residues. Per germline, CDR1 SGHTA and CDR2 FQGNSA. The germline V and J ends were trimmed by 5 bases and 3 bases, with 13 bases remaining between them. The CDR3 DNA reads as TGTGCCAGCAGCCCCTGGACAGAACACTATGGCTACACCTTC. Amino acids: CASSPWTEHYGYTF.

The chain joins TRBV11-2 to TRBJ2-7; 9 nucleotides line up with TRBD2. In germline, CDR1 is SGHAT, CDR2 FQNNGV. The J segment lost 0 bases and the V segment lost 5 bases, leaving 11 bases of the junction unmatched. The length of the CDR3 is 17 residues. The CDR3 reads CASSGDLAGRSSYEQYF. The CDR3 DNA is TGTGCCAGCAGCGGAGACCTAGCGGGGCGAAGCTCCTACGAGCAGTACTTC.

This clonotype was counted ten times or more. V is TRBV20-1 and J is TRBJ1-5; D ambiguous. CDR1 DFQATT and CDR2 SNEGSKA come from the germline V gene (reference sequence). The CDR3 is 15 amino acids. Trimming took 4 bases from V and 0 from J, leaving 13 bases between them. In DNA form, the CDR3 reads TGCAGTGCTACGACGGACGGTTATAGCAATCAGCCCCAGCATTTT. Translated: CSATTDGYSNQPQHF.

This chain links TRBV10-3 with TRBJ1-5; TRBD1 might be the D (5 bases). Trimming took off 4 bases at V and 1 base at J, with 8 bases between the two ends. Germline loops: CDR1 ENHRY, CDR2 SYGVKD. The CDR3 runs to 14 residues. The DNA of the CDR3 is TGTGCCATCAGTGCAGGGAACAGCAATCAGCCCCAGCATTTT. This encodes CAISAGNSNQPQHF.

In this sample, this clonotype turned up many times. DNA for the CDR3: TGTGCCAGCATGGGACAGGGGAGGGAGCAGTACTTC. Its protein is CASMGQGREQYF. This sequence joins TRBV19 and TRBJ2-7; 10 bases agree with TRBD1. V shed 9 bases, J shed 7 bases, and the junction held 6 bases outside the gene matches. The CDR3 totals 12 residues. The germline CDR1 and CDR2 sequences are LNHDA and SQIVND (reference sequence). The full variable domain, completed using reference TRBV19 and TRBJ2-7, is DGGITQSPKYLFRKEGQNVTLSCEQNLNHDAMYWYRQDPGQGLRLIYYSQIVNDFQKGDIAEGYSVSREKKESFPLTVTSAQKNPTAFYLCASMGQGREQYFGPGTRLTVT.

J is TRBJ1-6 and V is TRBV10-2; 9 nucleotides line up with TRBD1. This CDR3 has 15 amino acids. Germline values: CDR1 WSHSY, CDR2 SAAADI. Germline trimming cut 0 bases from V and 6 bases from J; bases unmatched to any gene: 0. CDR3 region: CASSESTGGNSPLHF. The CDR3 DNA is TGCGCCAGCAGTGAGTCGACAGGGGGTAATTCACCCCTCCACTTT.

As for this clonotype: Given a much more abundant clone one base away, this may be a read error. The chain links TRBV25-1 to TRBJ1-4; 8 bases fit TRBD1. This CDR3 spans 15 amino acids. Germline CDR1 MGHDK, CDR2 SYGVNS. The CDR3 here is CASSEATGGREKPFF. The DNA for the CDR3 is TGTGCCAGCAGTGAAGCAACAGGGGGGAGGGAAAAACCGTTTTTT.

The chain links TRBV11-2 to TRBJ2-2, with 8 bases lining up with TRBD2. The CDR3 runs 16 residues. Germline lookup yields CDR1 SGHAT and CDR2 FQNNGV. V lost 1 base, J lost 4 bases, and 5 bases stayed unmatched. The CDR3 reads CASSLVAGGVTGELFF. The CDR3 DNA reads TGTGCCAGCAGCTTAGTGGCGGGGGGCGTCACCGGGGAGCTGTTTTTT.

This clonotype was counted many times. The chain joins TRBV4-3 to TRBJ1-2; D is unclear. CDR1 is LGHNA and CDR2 is YSLEER in the germline V gene. Trimming left V 3 bases short and J 4 bases short, with 12 bases between. The CDR3 runs 14 residues. For the CDR3, the DNA is TGCGCCAGCAGCCAGGACCAGCTAAGCTATGGCTACACCTTC. This encodes CASSQDQLSYGYTF.

The V call is TRBV10-3, the J call TRBJ2-5; 8 bases are a match to TRBD2. The J call may be mistaken, given a closer DNA end match to TRBJ2-7. The CDR3 is 15 amino acids. Germline V lookup: CDR1 ENHRY, CDR2 SYGVKD. The CDR3 sequence: CASVPSGRTYYEQYF. The CDR3 bases are TGTGCCAGCGTTCCTAGCGGGCGGACTTACTACGAGCAGTACTTC.

With respect to this clonotype: A much larger clone differs by one base, so this may be a read error. V and J are TRBV11-1 and TRBJ1-6; weak D call: TRBD1 (6 bases). The CDR3 contains 14 residues. In germline, CDR1 is SGHAT, CDR2 FQDESV (reference sequence). The CDR3 here is CASSLGQLNLPLHF. CDR3 nucleotides: TGTGCCAGCAGCCTAGGACAGTTAAATTTACCCCTCCACTTT.

The chain uses TRBV29-1 and TRBJ2-3, with D perhaps TRBD1 (5 bases). The length of the CDR3 is 11 residues. V was shortened by 7 bases and J by 4 bases, with 9 bases between the two germline ends. Germline V lookup: CDR1 SQVTM, CDR2 ANQGSEA. The CDR3 nucleotides read TGCAGCGCTAGGGGTCCAGATACGCAGTATTTT. Amino acids: CSARGPDTQYF.

This clonotype was seen at least ten times. The chain couples TRBV7-8 to TRBJ1-1; the match to TRBD1 covers 7 bases. Germline assignment: CDR1 SGHVS and CDR2 FQNEAQ. The V segment lost 5 bases and the J segment 1 base; nucleotides outside the gene matches: 4. This CDR3 has 14 amino acids. The CDR3 nucleotides are TGTGCCAGCAGCCATCGGACAGGGAACACTGAAGCTTTCTTT. It specifies CASSHRTGNTEAFF. Using reference TRBV7-8 and TRBJ1-1 for the parts outside the CDR3, the full variable domain is GAGVSQSPRYKVAKRGQDVALRCDPISGHVSLFWYQQALGQGPEFLTYFQNEAQLDKSGLPSDRFFAERPEGSVSTLKIQRTQQEDSAVYLCASSHRTGNTEAFFGQGTRLTVV.

This clonotype came up many times. The V call is TRBV2, the J call TRBJ1-6, with a tentative D call TRBD1 (6 bases). Trimming pared 5 bases from V and 9 bases from J, leaving 20 bases between. Per the germline V gene, CDR1 is SNHLY and CDR2 is FYNNEI. This CDR3 has 16 residues. The CDR3 DNA sequence: TGTGCCAGCAGTCCGCAGGGGTCCCCACTGGGTTCACCCCTCCACTTT. Encoded protein: CASSPQGSPLGSPLHF.

The chain carries TRBV19 and TRBJ2-7; TRBD2 agrees at 7 bases. The CDR3 is made up of 14 amino acids. The J segment lost 6 bases and the V segment lost 1 base, leaving 6 bases of the junction unmatched. From germline, CDR1 is LNHDA and CDR2 SQIVND (reference sequence). As DNA, the CDR3 is TGTGCCAGTAGTATAGCGGGAGGCCGCTCCGAGCAGTACTTC. Translated, it gives CASSIAGGRSEQYF.

This clonotype was detected a few times. This chain links TRBV4-1 with TRBJ2-2, with 10 bases matching TRBD1. The V and J ends lost 4 bases and 8 bases, in that order; junction bases with no gene match: 7. Germline V gene lookup returns CDR1 MGHRA and CDR2 YSYEKL. The CDR3 spans 15 residues. CDR3 DNA sequence: TGCGCCAGCAGCCCTAGACAGGGGGCCACGGGGGAGCTGTTTTTT. Translated, it gives CASSPRQGATGELFF.

In its sample, this clonotype was seen a few times. The gene calls are TRBV20-1 and TRBJ2-7, with 12 bases that match TRBD2. Per germline, CDR1 DFQATT and CDR2 SNEGSKA (reference sequence). The CDR3 has 15 amino acids. V trimming: 6 bases; J trimming: 2 bases; junction bases outside the gene matches: 8. The CDR3 loop is CSAPGLAGSTYEQYF. CDR3 sequence (DNA): TGCAGTGCCCCGGGACTAGCGGGTTCTACCTACGAGCAGTACTTC.

The chain is built from TRBV10-2 and TRBJ2-3, with D perhaps TRBD1 (6 bases). The CDR3 is 14 amino acids. Germline loops: CDR1 WSHSY, CDR2 SAAADI. V was cut by 4 bases and J by 0 bases, with 8 bases left in between. CDR3 bases: TGCGCCAGCAGTGGTGGACAGAGCACAGATACGCAGTATTTT. It yields the protein CASSGGQSTDTQYF.

As concerns this clonotype: At one end, the junction sequence differs from germline, possibly due to a read error. The V call is TRBV2, the J call TRBJ1-4, with 10 bases fitting TRBD1. Germline values: CDR1 SNHLY, CDR2 FYNNEI. There are 15 residues in the CDR3. DNA of the CDR3: TGTGCCAGCAGGCGACAGGGGGCGCAGAGTGAAAAACTGTCTTTT. The encoded protein is CASRRQGAQSEKLSF.

V is TRBV29-1 and J is TRBJ1-5; 8 bases are shared with TRBD1. The germline CDR1 and CDR2 sequences are SQVTM and ANQGSEA. The CDR3 extends over 15 amino acids. Unmatched junction bases numbered 9, after V lost 4 bases and J lost 4 bases. CDR3 sequence (DNA): TGCAGCGTTGTTCAGGGGACAGGAGGAAATCAGCCCCAGCATTTT. It yields the protein CSVVQGTGGNQPQHF.